This T cell receptor (beta chain) was identified during a study of CD8+ T cells in alopecia areata. Broader study findings: Sequence data from scalp samples additionally include resident alphabeta T cells of normal skin.

cDNA serving as the sequencing template came from extracted, reverse transcribed RNA. Repertoires were generated with immunoSEQ multiplex PCR, while TCRdb's copy carries only in-frame clones and drops some. The sample carries about 150,000 clones, about 60% recorded once. Note on this clone: What it recognizes is unknown.

The CDR3 is made up of 13 amino acids. Germline trimming cut 8 bases from V and 5 bases from J; bases unmatched to any gene: 6. Germline CDR1 ENHRY, CDR2 SYGVKD. The chain joins TRBV10-3 to TRBJ2-7; 10 nucleotides align to TRBD1. The receptor comes from a human donor in good health. Sequencing was carried out using CD4+ T cells sorted from blood. CDR3 residues: CAISRDRGDEQYF. For the CDR3, the DNA is TGTGCCATCTCCCGGGACAGGGGCGACGAGCAGTACTTC.